The present TCR beta chain was sequenced within a study of breast tumors, draining lymph nodes, adjacent tissues. MiXCR, run by TCRdb on the multiplex PCR reads, gives a single entry per CDR3 protein. The profile shows roughly 220,000 distinct CDR3 sequences, less than 35% of them singletons. Germline V gene data show CDR1 as GTSNPN and CDR2 as SVGIG (reference sequence). The CDR3 is 15 amino acids. Trimming shortened V by 1 base and J by 2 bases, and 15 bases separated the two germline ends. This clonotype appeared a few times. Axillary draining lymph nodes of breast cancer patients supplied the node samples.

The V gene is TRBV30, the J gene TRBJ2-7, with D possibly TRBD1 on 6 matching bases. Sequenced material: axillary lymph node tissue. The origin of this receptor is a female donor with breast cancer. Some clones in this sample may be carry-over from other donors' samples. This CDR3 reads CAWSGYRDKAYEQYF. In DNA, the CDR3 is TGTGCCTGGAGTGGCTACCGGGACAAAGCCTACGAGCAGTACTTC.